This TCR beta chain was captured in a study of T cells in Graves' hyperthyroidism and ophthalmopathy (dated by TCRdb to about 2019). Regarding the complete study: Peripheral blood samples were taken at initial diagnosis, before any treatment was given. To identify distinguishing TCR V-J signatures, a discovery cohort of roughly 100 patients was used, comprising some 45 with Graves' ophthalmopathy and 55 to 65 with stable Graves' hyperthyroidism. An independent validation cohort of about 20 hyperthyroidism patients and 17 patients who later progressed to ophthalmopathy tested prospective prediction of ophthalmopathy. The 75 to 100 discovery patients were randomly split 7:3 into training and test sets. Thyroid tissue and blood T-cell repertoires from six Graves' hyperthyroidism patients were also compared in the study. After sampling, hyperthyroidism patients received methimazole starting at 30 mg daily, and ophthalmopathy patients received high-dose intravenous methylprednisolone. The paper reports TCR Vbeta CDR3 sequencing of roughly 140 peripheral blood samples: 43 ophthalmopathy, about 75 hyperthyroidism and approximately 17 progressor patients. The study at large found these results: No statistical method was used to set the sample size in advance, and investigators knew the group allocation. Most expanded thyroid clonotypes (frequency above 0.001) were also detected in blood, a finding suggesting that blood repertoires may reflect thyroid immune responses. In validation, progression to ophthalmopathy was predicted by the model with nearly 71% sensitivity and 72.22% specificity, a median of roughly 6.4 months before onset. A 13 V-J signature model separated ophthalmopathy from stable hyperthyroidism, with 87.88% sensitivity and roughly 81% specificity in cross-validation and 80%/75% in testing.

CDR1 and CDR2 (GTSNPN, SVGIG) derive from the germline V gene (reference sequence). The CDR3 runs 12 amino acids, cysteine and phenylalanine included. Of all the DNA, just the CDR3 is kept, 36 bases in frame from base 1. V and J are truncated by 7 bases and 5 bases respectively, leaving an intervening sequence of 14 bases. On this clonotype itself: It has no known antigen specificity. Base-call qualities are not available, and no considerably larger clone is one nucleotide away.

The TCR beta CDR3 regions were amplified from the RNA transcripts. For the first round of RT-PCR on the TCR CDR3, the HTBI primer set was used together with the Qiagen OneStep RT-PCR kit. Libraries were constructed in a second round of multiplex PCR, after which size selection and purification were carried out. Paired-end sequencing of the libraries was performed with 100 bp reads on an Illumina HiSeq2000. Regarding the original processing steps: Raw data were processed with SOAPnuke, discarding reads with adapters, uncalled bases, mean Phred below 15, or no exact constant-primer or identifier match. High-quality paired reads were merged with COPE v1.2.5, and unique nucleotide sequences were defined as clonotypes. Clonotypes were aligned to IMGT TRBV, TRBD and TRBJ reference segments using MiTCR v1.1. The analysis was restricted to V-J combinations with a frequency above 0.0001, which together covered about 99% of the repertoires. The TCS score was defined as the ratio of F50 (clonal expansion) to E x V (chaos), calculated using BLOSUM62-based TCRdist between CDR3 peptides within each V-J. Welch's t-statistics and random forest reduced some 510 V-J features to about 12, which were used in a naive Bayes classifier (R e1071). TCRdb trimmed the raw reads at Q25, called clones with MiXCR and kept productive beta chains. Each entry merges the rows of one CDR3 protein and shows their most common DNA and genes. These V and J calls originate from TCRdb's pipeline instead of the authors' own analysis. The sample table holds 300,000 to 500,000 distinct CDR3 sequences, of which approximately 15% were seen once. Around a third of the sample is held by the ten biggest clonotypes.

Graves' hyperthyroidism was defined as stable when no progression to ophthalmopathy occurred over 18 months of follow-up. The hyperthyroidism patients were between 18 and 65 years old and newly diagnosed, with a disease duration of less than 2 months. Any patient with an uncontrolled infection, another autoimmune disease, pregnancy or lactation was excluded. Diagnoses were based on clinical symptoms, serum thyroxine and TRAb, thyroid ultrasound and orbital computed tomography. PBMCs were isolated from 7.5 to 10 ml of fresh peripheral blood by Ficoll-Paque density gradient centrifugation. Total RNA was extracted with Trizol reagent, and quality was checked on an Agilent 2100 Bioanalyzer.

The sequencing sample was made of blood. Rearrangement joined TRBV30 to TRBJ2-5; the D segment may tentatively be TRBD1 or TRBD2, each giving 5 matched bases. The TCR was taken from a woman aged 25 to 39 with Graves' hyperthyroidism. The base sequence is TGTGCCTCCCGAGGATGGGGGGAGACCCAGTACTTC. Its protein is CASRGWGETQYF.